This T cell receptor (beta chain) was profiled in a study of regulatory T cells in long-lasting Graves disease. Time point given: newly diagnosed GD, antithyroid drugs for less than 3 months. PBMCs were the source of the RNA used for TCR sequencing. Findings and caveats of the study: Study was limited to peripheral blood, excluding thyroid tissue. The study found TRBV28, TRBJ1-2 and TRBJ2-5 favored in persistent disease.

Trimming cost V 3 bases and J 4 bases; bases outside gene matches: 2. CDR1 is MNHNS and CDR2 is SASEGT in the germline V gene. The CDR3 loop spans 14 amino acids. A remark on this clonotype: The target antigen is unknown.

Arm-PCR with iRepertoire HTBI primers amplified the CDR3 regions for these TCR beta libraries. One entry per CDR3 protein, called by TCRdb with MiXCR from the multiplex PCR reads. The sample contains around 500,000 distinct CDR3 sequences, 15% to 20% of which appear only once. The data also belong to a second study, concerning T cells in Graves' hyperthyroidism and ophthalmopathy. That study reports: Clinical symptoms, serum thyroxine, TRAb, thyroid ultrasound and orbital computed tomography informed diagnoses. The HTBI primer set drove a first-round RT-PCR of the TCR CDR3.

The sample in question was peripheral blood mononuclear cells (PBMCs), obtained at new diagnosis, from a patient treated with antithyroid drugs. The genes are TRBV6-1 and TRBJ2-3, with TRBD2 matching over 9 bases. This clonotype was obtained from a woman aged 35-60 years with Graves disease. The CDR3 sequence is CASSDLAGPDTQYF. For the CDR3, the DNA is TGTGCCAGCAGTGACCTAGCGGGGCCAGATACGCAGTATTTT.